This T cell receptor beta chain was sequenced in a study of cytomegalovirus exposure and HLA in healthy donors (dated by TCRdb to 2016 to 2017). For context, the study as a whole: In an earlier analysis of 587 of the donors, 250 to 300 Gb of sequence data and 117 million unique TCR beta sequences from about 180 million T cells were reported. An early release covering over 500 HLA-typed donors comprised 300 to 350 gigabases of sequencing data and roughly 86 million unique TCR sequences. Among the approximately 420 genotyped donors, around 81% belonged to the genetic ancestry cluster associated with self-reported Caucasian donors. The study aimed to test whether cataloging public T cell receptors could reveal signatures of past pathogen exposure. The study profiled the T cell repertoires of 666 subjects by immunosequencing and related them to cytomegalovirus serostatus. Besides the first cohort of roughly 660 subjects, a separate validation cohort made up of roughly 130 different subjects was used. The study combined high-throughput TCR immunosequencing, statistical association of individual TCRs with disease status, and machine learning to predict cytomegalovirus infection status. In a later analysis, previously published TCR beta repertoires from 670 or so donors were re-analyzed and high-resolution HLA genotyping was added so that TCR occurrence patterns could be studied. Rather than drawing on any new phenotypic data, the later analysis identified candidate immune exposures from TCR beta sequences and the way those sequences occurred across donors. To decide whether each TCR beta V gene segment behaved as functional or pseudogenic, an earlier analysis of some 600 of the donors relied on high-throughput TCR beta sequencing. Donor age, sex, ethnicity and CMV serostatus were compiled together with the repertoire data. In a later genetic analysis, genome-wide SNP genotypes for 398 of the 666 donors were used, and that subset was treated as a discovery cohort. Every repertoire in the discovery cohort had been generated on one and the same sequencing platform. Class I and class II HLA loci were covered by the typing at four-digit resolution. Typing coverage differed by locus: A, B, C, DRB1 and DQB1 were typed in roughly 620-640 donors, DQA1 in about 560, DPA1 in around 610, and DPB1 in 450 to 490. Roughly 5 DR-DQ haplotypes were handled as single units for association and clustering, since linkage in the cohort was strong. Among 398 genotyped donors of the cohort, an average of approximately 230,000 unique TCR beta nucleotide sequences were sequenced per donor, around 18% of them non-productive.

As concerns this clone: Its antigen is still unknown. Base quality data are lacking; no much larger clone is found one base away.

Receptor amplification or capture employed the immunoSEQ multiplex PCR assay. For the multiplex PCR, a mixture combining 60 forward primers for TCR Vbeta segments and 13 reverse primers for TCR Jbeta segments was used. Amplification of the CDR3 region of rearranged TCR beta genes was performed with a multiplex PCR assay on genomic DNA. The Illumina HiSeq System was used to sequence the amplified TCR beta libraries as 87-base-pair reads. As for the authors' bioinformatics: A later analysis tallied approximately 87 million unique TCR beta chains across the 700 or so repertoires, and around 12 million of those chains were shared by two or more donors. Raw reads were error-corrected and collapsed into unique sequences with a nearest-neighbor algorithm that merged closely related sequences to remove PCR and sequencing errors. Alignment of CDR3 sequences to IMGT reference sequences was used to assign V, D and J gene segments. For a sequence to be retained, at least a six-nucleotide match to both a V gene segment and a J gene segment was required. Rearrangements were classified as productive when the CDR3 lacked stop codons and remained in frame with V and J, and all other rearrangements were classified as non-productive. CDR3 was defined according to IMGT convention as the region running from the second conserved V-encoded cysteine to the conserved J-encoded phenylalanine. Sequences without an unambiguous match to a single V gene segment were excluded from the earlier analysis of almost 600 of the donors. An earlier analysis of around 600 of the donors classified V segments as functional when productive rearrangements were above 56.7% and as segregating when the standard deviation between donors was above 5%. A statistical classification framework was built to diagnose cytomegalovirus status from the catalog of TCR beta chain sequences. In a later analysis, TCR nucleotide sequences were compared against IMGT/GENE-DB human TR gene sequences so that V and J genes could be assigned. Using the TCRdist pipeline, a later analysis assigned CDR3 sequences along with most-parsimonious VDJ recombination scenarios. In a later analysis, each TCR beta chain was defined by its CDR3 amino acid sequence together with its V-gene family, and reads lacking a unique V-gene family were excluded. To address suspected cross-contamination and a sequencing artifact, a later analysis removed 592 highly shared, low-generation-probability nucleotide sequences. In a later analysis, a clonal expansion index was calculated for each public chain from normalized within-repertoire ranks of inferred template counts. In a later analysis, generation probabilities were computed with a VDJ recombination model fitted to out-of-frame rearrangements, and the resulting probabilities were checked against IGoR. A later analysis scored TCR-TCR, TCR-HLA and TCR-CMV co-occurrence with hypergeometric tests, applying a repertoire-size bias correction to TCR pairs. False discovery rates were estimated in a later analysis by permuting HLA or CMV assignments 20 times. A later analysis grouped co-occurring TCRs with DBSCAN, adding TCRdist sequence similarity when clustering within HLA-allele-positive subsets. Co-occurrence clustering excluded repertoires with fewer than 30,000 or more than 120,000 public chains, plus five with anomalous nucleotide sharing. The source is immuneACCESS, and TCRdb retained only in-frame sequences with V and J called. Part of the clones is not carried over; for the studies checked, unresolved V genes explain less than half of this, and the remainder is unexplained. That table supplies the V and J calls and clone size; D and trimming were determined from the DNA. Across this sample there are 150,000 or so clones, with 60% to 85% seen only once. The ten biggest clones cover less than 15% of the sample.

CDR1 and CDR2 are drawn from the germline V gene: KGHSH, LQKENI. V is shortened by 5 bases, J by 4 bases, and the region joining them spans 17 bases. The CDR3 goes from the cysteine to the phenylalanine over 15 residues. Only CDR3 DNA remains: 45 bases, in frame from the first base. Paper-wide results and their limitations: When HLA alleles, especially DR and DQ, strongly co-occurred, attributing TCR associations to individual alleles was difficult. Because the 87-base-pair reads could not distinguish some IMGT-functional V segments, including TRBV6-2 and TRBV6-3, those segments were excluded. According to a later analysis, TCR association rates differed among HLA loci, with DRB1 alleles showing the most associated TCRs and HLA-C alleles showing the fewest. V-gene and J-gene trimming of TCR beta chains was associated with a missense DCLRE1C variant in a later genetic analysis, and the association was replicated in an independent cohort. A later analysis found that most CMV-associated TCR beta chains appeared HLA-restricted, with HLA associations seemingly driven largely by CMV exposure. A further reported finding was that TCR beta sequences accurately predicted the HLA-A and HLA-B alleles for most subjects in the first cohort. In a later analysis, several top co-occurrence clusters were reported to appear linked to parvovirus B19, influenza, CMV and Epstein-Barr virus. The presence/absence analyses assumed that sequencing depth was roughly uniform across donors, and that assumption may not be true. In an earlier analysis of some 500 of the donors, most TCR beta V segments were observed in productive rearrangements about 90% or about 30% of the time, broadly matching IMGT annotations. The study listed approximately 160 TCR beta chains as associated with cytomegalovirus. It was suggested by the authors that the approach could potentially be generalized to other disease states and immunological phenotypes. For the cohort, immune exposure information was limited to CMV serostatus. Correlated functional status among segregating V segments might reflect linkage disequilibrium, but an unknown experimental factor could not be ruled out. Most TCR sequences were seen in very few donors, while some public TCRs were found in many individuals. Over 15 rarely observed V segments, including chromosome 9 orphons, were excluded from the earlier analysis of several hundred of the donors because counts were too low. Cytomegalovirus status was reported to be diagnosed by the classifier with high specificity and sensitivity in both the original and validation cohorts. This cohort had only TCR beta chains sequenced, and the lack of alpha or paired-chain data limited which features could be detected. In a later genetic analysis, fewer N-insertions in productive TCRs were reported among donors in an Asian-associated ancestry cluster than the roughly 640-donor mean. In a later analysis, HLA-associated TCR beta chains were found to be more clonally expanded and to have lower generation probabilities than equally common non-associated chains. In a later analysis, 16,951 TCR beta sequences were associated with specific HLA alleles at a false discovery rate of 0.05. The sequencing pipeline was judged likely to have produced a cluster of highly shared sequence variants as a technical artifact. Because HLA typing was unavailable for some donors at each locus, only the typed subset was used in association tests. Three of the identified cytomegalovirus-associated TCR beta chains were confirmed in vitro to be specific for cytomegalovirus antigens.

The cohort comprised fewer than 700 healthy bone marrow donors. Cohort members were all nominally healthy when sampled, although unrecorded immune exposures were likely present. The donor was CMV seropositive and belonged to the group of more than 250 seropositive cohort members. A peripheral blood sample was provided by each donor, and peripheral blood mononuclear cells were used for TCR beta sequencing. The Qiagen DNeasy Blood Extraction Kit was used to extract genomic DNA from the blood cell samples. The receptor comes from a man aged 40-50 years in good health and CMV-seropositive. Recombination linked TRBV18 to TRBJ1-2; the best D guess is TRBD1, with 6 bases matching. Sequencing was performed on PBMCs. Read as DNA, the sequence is TGTGCCAGCTCATCGGACAGAGTGCTCTTCTATGGCTACACCTTC. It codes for CASSSDRVLFYGYTF.